The 26 T cell receptor beta chains below come from one sample, sequenced in a study of T cells in Graves' hyperthyroidism and ophthalmopathy. RNA transcripts yielded amplified TCR beta CDR3 regions. A first-round RT-PCR of the TCR CDR3 used the HTBI primer set. TCRdb re-derived calls from the multiplex PCR reads in MiXCR, one entry per CDR3 protein. The repertoire holds roughly 560,000 distinct CDR3 sequences, with roughly 14% as singletons. The material sequenced was blood. These TCRs come from a woman in her thirties or forties with Graves' ophthalmopathy.

This clonotype was seen repeatedly, ten times or more. The rearrangement uses TRBV9 and TRBJ2-5, with D possibly being TRBD1 (5 bases). CDR1 is SGDLS, CDR2 YYNGEE, per germline. This CDR3 contains 14 residues. V was trimmed by 0 bases and J by 0 bases, leaving 6 bases between them. The CDR3 nucleotides read TGTGCCAGCAGCGTAGAGGGGTACCAAGAGACCCAGTACTTC. As protein: CASSVEGYQETQYF.

The table lists this clonotype with many counts. This rearrangement joins TRBV11-3 to TRBJ1-1, with D tentatively TRBD1 (5 bases). Trimming stripped 5 bases from V and 4 bases from J, with 17 bases between. The CDR3 contains 15 residues. Germline values: CDR1 SGHNT, CDR2 YENEEA. The CDR3 here is CASSPPQGVVTEAFF. CDR3 bases: TGTGCCAGCAGCCCCCCCCAGGGCGTAGTCACTGAAGCTTTCTTT.

This clonotype showed up many times. The rearrangement links TRBV2 to TRBJ1-1; D uncertain. From germline, CDR1 is SNHLY and CDR2 FYNNEI. With 4 bases removed from V and 2 bases from J, the gap between germline ends came to 8 bases. CDR3 length: 13 residues. The DNA of the CDR3 is TGTGCCAGCAGTGGTCAGCTTAACACTGAAGCTTTCTTT. Translation: CASSGQLNTEAFF.

This clonotype has a count of ten or more. The J gene is TRBJ1-5, the V gene TRBV6-1; tentative D call: TRBD1 (5 bases). CDR1 is MNHNS and CDR2 is SASEGT in the germline V gene. Trimming left V 2 bases short and J 6 bases short, with 11 bases between. The CDR3 contains 14 residues. CDR3 amino acids: CASSESGDRQPQHF. The DNA of the CDR3 is TGTGCCAGCAGTGAATCTGGGGACCGTCAGCCCCAGCATTTT.

This clonotype occurred many times. The chain uses TRBV18 and TRBJ2-5; 11 bases are a match to TRBD1. Unmatched junction bases numbered 3, after V lost 2 bases and J lost 4 bases. The germline gives CDR1 KGHSH, CDR2 LQKENI. The CDR3 covers 15 residues. In DNA form, the CDR3 reads TGTGCCAGCTCACCATATGGGACAGGGGGAGAGACCCAGTACTTC. The encoded protein is CASSPYGTGGETQYF.

This clonotype was observed a handful of times. This chain joins TRBV18 and TRBJ2-5; perhaps TRBD1 as D (6 bases). Germline loops: CDR1 KGHSH, CDR2 LQKENI. V lost 5 bases and J lost 5, with 15 bases in between. CDR3 length: 14 residues. The CDR3 loop is CASSGQNIQETQYF. Written as DNA, the CDR3 is TGTGCCAGCTCAGGACAGAATATACAGGAGACCCAGTACTTC.

The table lists this clonotype with a few counts. The V call is TRBV30, the J call TRBJ2-7; D is tentatively TRBD1 or TRBD2 (6 bases each). This CDR3 region has 12 residues. The germline V and J ends were trimmed by 6 bases and 2 bases, with 11 bases remaining between them. In germline, CDR1 is GTSNPN, CDR2 SVGIG (reference sequence). The DNA of the CDR3 is TGTGCCTGCCGGGGGCTACCCTACGAGCAGTACTTC. It translates to CACRGLPYEQYF.

This chain uses TRBV11-2 with TRBJ2-7; 8 bases fit TRBD2. This CDR3 has 16 residues. The J segment lost 3 bases and the V segment lost 3 bases, leaving 10 bases of the junction unmatched. Germline V gene sequence: CDR1 SGHAT, CDR2 FQNNGV. This chain's CDR3 is CASSFRTGRGDYEQYF. The CDR3 DNA reads as TGTGCCAGCAGCTTCCGGACCGGGAGGGGAGACTACGAGCAGTACTTC.

This clonotype was detected ten times or more. The chain combines TRBV27 with TRBJ1-5, with a tentative D call TRBD1 (6 bases). V shed 6 bases and J shed 4 bases, with 19 bases lying between them. The CDR3 is made up of 16 amino acids. Germline values: CDR1 MNHEY, CDR2 SMNVEV (reference sequence). The CDR3 protein is CASSPYGWDTNQPQHF. The CDR3 DNA reads TGTGCCAGCAGCCCTTATGGGTGGGACACTAATCAGCCCCAGCATTTT.

Many counts were recorded for this clonotype. This chain joins TRBV6-5 and TRBJ2-7; D may be TRBD1 (6 bases). Germline loops: CDR1 MNHEY, CDR2 SVGAGI. The CDR3 is 16 amino acids. V shed 2 bases and J shed 4 bases, with 18 bases lying between them. CDR3 DNA sequence: TGTGCCAGCAGTTACCGATTCAACAGGGATCGTTACGAGCAGTACTTC. As protein: CASSYRFNRDRYEQYF.

This clonotype showed up many times. This may arise from a read error, as a much more abundant clone is one base away. The chain uses TRBV29-1 and TRBJ2-7; 9 nucleotides line up with TRBD1. V trimming: 7 bases; J trimming: 3 bases; junction bases outside the gene matches: 16. The CDR3 has 16 residues. Per germline, CDR1 SQVTM and CDR2 ANQGSEA. CDR3 nucleotides: TGCAGCGCCGTAATCCCGGGACAGGGAGTCGGCTACGAGCAGTACTTC. Encoded protein: CSAVIPGQGVGYEQYF.

This clonotype was observed many times. The genes are TRBV2 and TRBJ1-2; a weak D match, TRBD1 (5 bases). The CDR3 length is 13 residues. The germline CDR1 and CDR2 sequences are SNHLY and FYNNEI. Trimming left V 7 bases short and J 6 bases short, with 15 bases between. In DNA, the CDR3 is TGTGCCAGCACGCAGGCCGAAGGGGATGGCTACACCTTC. This translates into CASTQAEGDGYTF. The variable domain in full, completed from reference TRBV2 and TRBJ1-2, reads EPEVTQTPSHQVTQMGQEVILRCVPISNHLYFYWYRQILGQKVEFLVSFYNNEISEKSEIFDDQFSVERPDGSNFTLKIRSTKLEDSAMYFCASTQAEGDGYTFGSGTRLTVV.

This clonotype was counted many times. The J gene is TRBJ1-1, the V gene TRBV12-3 or TRBV12-4; D remains unclear. The CDR3 consists of 14 residues. Deletions cut 5 bases from V and 3 bases from J, with 13 bases between. The CDR3 region has the DNA TGTGCCAGCAGTCCCCTCGCGGGATACACTGAAGCTTTCTTT. Translated: CASSPLAGYTEAFF.

This clonotype has a count of ten or more. The chain is built from TRBV4-2 and TRBJ1-1; D uncertain. V shed 4 bases and J shed 4 bases, with 10 bases lying between them. The germline V gene has CDR1 LGHNA and CDR2 YNFKEQ. The CDR3 consists of 13 residues. The CDR3 DNA follows: TGTGCCAGCAGCCCAGAGACCCTCACTGAAGCTTTCTTT. Amino acids: CASSPETLTEAFF.

This clonotype was counted at least ten times. J is TRBJ2-7 and V is TRBV30; TRBD2 aligns across 11 bases. The trim removed 6 bases at V and 7 bases at J, leaving 8 bases unmatched. CDR1 and CDR2 from the germline V gene are GTSNPN and SVGIG (reference sequence). The CDR3 extends over 13 amino acids. CDR3 in amino acids: CACALAGVGEQYF. In nucleotides, the CDR3 is TGTGCCTGCGCACTAGCGGGAGTAGGGGAGCAGTACTTC.

J is TRBJ2-3 and V is TRBV7-2; D is unresolved. V was cut by 1 base and J by 5 bases, with 7 bases left in between. The CDR3 length is 13 residues. CDR1 is SGHTA, CDR2 FQGNSA, per germline. DNA for the CDR3: TGTGCCAGCAGCTTAGGGGCTCAAGATACGCAGTATTTT. Residues: CASSLGAQDTQYF. Full variable domain (rest looked up from reference TRBV7-2 and TRBJ2-3): GAGVSQSPSNKVTEKGKDVELRCDPISGHTALYWYRQSLGQGLEFLIYFQGNSAPDKSGLPSDRFSAERTGGSVSTLTIQRTQQEDSAVYLCASSLGAQDTQYFGPGTRLTVL.

This clonotype was recorded many times. This rearrangement joins TRBV5-5 to TRBJ2-2; 8 bases are a match to TRBD2. Germline values: CDR1 SGHKS, CDR2 YYEKEE (reference sequence). This CDR3 region has 15 residues. V lost 3 bases, J lost 6 bases, and 7 bases stayed unmatched. The DNA for the CDR3 is TGTGCCAGCAGCTACGGGATGCGGGGGGCCGGGGAGCTGTTTTTT. Protein product: CASSYGMRGAGELFF.

The gene calls are TRBV10-1 and TRBJ2-5; D remains unclear. Trimming removed 0 bases from V and 4 bases from J, with 12 bases in between. Per germline, CDR1 WNHNN and CDR2 SYGVQD (reference sequence). The CDR3 covers 15 residues. CDR3 bases: TGCGCCAGCAGTGAGTCGAGCAGCGTAGGAGAGACCCAGTACTTC. Its translation: CASSESSSVGETQYF.

This clonotype has just a few counts. As DNA, the CDR3 is TGCGCCAGCAGCCAAGGGGGATTGGGTCAGCCCCAGCATTTT. Encoded protein: CASSQGGLGQPQHF. This sequence joins TRBV5-1 and TRBJ1-5, with D possibly matching TRBD1 (6 bases). This CDR3 has 14 residues. CDR1 and CDR2 from the germline V gene are SGHRS and YFSETQ. V gave up 4 bases and J gave up 6 bases, with 14 bases separating them. The full variable domain, its missing parts supplied by reference TRBV5-1 and TRBJ1-5, is KAGVTQTPRYLIKTRGQQVTLSCSPISGHRSVSWYQQTPGQGLQFLFEYFSETQRNKGNFPGRFSGRQFSNSRSEMNVSTLELGDSALYLCASSQGGLGQPQHFGDGTRLSIL.

The genes are TRBV5-1 and TRBJ2-2, with D perhaps being TRBD1 or TRBD2 (5 bases each). The CDR3 is 11 amino acids. From germline, CDR1 is SGHRS and CDR2 YFSETQ. With 7 bases removed from V and 6 bases from J, the gap between germline ends came to 7 bases. The CDR3: CASEGSGELFF. The CDR3 coding sequence is TGCGCCAGCGAGGGGTCCGGGGAGCTGTTTTTT.

This clonotype turned up a few times. V and J are TRBV11-2 and TRBJ2-7; a possible D gene is TRBD1 (6 bases). V was pared by 3 bases and J by 3 bases, with 15 bases between. Germline CDR1 reads SGHAT; CDR2 reads FQNNGV. CDR3 size: 15 residues. Written as DNA, the CDR3 is TGTGCCAGCAGCTTCCACCCAGGGGAACTCTACGAGCAGTACTTC. Translating it yields CASSFHPGELYEQYF.

This clonotype was seen at least ten times. The genes are TRBV2 and TRBJ2-7, with D maybe TRBD1 (6 bases). The V gene's germline CDR1 is SNHLY and CDR2 FYNNEI. V dropped 6 bases and J dropped 2 bases, with 14 bases sitting between them. The CDR3 has 14 residues. The CDR3 reads CASRTGTLAYEQYF. As DNA, the CDR3 is TGTGCCAGCAGGACCGGGACACTAGCCTACGAGCAGTACTTC.

This clonotype appeared many times. The chain joins TRBV3-2 to TRBJ2-5; TRBD2, the table's D call, lacks a check against the DNA. TRBV3-2 has pseudogene status. The CDR3 runs to 17 residues. CDR3 region: CASSEGISREGVQTQYF. The DNA of the CDR3 is TGTGCCAGCAGCGAGGGTATCTCGCGGGAGGGAGTCCAGACCCAGTACTTC.

In its sample, this clonotype was seen many times. The chain carries TRBV28 and TRBJ1-5, with D hard to call. The CDR3 runs to 17 residues. CDR1 and CDR2 (germline): MDHEN, SYDVKM. Deletions cut 4 bases from V and 0 bases from J, with 16 bases between. CDR3 residues: CASSSVQKGHSNQPQHF. In DNA form, the CDR3 reads TGTGCCAGCAGTTCCGTGCAGAAGGGCCATAGCAATCAGCCCCAGCATTTT.

The chain couples TRBV6-5 to TRBJ2-5; D is perhaps TRBD2 (5 bases). CDR3 size: 14 residues. CDR1 and CDR2 (germline): MNHEY, SVGAGI. The V and J ends lost 2 bases and 2 bases respectively, with 9 bases between them. The CDR3 nucleotides read TGTGCCAGCAGTTACCACGGGGAACAAGAGACCCAGTACTTC. This translates into CASSYHGEQETQYF.

This clonotype appeared many times. The V call is TRBV6-5, the J call TRBJ1-1; D not resolved. Germline CDR1 and CDR2: MNHEY and SVGAGI. Trimming cost V 6 bases and J 11 bases, with 16 bases left between them. This CDR3 spans 12 amino acids. CDR3 sequence: CASRNSNIEAFF. Here the CDR3 DNA reads TGTGCCAGCAGAAACTCGAACATTGAGGCTTTCTTT.